This T cell receptor beta chain was sequenced for a study of siplizumab effects on memory and regulatory T cells. Points on this clone: Its antigen is not known.

Study results and limitations: Siplizumab conditions gave an average of around 70% Treg-derived mappable alloreactive CD4+ clones, versus about 26% for controls. The diversity of naive T cells seemed greater than that of memory cells, and their alloresponse contribution seemed major. Suppressive capability of dividing Tregs from siplizumab cultures went unverified.

CDR3 length equals 16 residues. Germline lookup yields CDR1 SGHDT and CDR2 YYEEEE. J gave up 4 bases and V 4 bases, and 5 bases lay outside the gene matches. TCR templates, around 9.3 x 10^4 per sample, were assayed. TCRdb keeps only in-frame clones here, not all; method: immunoSEQ multiplex PCR. The sample shows tens of thousands of clones, around 96% of them seen only once. The chain is built from TRBV5-6 and TRBJ2-5; 15 positions agree with TRBD2. Sequencing used naive CD8+ T cells sorted from blood. The receptor was isolated from a human donor in good health. Here the CDR3 DNA reads TGTGCCAGCAGCCCAGGACTAGCGGGGGGGCGAGAGACCCAGTACTTC. It specifies CASSPGLAGGRETQYF.